The 26 T cell receptor beta chains listed next were all sequenced from one sample in a study of neoadjuvant nivolumab and ipilimumab in lung cancer. The table came from immunoSEQ multiplex PCR; TCRdb's copy has only in-frame clones and leaves some out. In the table there are around 17,000 clones, 60% to 80% of which are singletons. The specimen was tumor tissue, collected after neoadjuvant nivolumab, alone or with ipilimumab, at or shortly before surgery. These receptors originate from an adult with non-small cell lung cancer.

The J gene is TRBJ1-2, the V gene TRBV5-4; tentatively, D is TRBD1 (5 bases). CDR1 SGHNT and CDR2 YYREEE come from the germline V gene (reference sequence). Deletions cut 4 bases from V and 9 bases from J, with 22 bases between. The CDR3 is made up of 15 amino acids. This CDR3 reads CASSQVGLGDISYTF. CDR3 nucleotide sequence: TGTGCCAGCAGCCAGGTGGGATTGGGGGATATCAGCTACACCTTC.

This sequence joins TRBV5-4 and TRBJ2-5; 10 bases agree with TRBD2. The ends lost 1 base at V and 5 bases at J; junction bases unmatched: 8. Germline V gene lookup returns CDR1 SGHNT and CDR2 YYREEE (reference sequence). The CDR3 consists of 16 residues. The CDR3 region has the DNA TGTGCCAGCAGCTTGATAAGCGGGGGGGCTGGGGAGACCCAGTACTTC. Residues: CASSLISGGAGETQYF.

The chain joins TRBV9 to TRBJ2-1; 11 bases align to TRBD2. Germline CDR1 reads SGDLS; CDR2 reads YYNGEE. The CDR3 is made up of 16 amino acids. With 0 bases clipped from V and 8 bases from J, the junction kept 7 bases outside the gene matches. Here the CDR3 reads CASSVVSLAGADEQFF. CDR3 coding DNA: TGTGCCAGCAGCGTAGTATCACTAGCGGGGGCGGATGAGCAGTTCTTC.

The chain recombines TRBV6-5 with TRBJ1-6; D unresolved. CDR1 is MNHEY, CDR2 SVGAGI, per germline. The CDR3 spans 14 residues. V lost 6 bases and J 4 bases, leaving 10 bases between the germline ends. CDR3 DNA: TGTGCCAGCAGCCCACCCGGTTATAATTCACCCCTCCACTTT. This gives the protein CASSPPGYNSPLHF.

CDR3 protein: CASSQGGMAGRTKNSYEQYF. The CDR3 DNA is TGTGCCAGCAGCCAAGGGGGAATGGCAGGACGAACGAAAAATTCCTACGAGCAGTACTTC. The V call is TRBV14, the J call TRBJ2-7; D gene ambiguous. CDR3 size: 20 residues. The V end was cut by 1 base, the J end by 1 base, with 26 bases between. Per the germline V gene, CDR1 is SGHDN and CDR2 is FVKESK. Supplemented by reference TRBV14 and TRBJ2-7, the full variable domain reads EAGVTQFPSHSVIEKGQTVTLRCDPISGHDNLYWYRRVMGKEIKFLLHFVKESKQDESGMPNNRFLAERTGGTYSTLKVQPAELEDSGVYFCASSQGGMAGRTKNSYEQYFGPGTRLTVT.

This clone turned up a few times. The chain links TRBV6-1 to TRBJ2-2; TRBD1 aligns across 10 bases. J was trimmed by 4 bases and V by 4 bases; bases with no gene match: 9. This CDR3 is 17 amino acids long. Per the germline V gene, CDR1 is MNHNS and CDR2 is SASEGT. DNA of the CDR3: TGTGCCAGCAGTGCCAACCCTCGGGACAGGGGCACCGGGGAGCTGTTTTTT. It yields the protein CASSANPRDRGTGELFF.

The chain has TRBV6-5 and TRBJ1-1; a weak D match, TRBD1 (6 bases). The V and J ends lost 0 bases and 5 bases respectively, with 16 bases between them. This CDR3 comprises 16 residues. CDR1 MNHEY and CDR2 SVGAGI come from the germline V gene. This CDR3 is CASSYSSGRGVTEAFF. The CDR3 region has the DNA TGTGCCAGCAGTTACTCCTCAGGGAGGGGGGTGACTGAAGCTTTCTTT.

V is TRBV5-1 and J is TRBJ2-7; 10 bases fit TRBD2. The V gene's germline CDR1 is SGHRS and CDR2 YFSETQ. The CDR3 has 14 amino acids. Trimming at V came to 5 bases and at J to 2 bases, leaving 4 bases not matched to a gene. The CDR3 spells CASRVAGGTYEQYF. Here the CDR3 DNA reads TGCGCCAGCAGAGTAGCGGGGGGAACCTACGAGCAGTACTTC.

This clone was picked up one time. CDR3 loop: CAFSVSSGNTIYF. The CDR3 DNA reads as TGTGCCTTCTCGGTCTCCTCTGGAAACACCATATATTTT. V gene TRBV30 combines with J gene TRBJ1-3; D is uncertain. Trimming cost V 7 bases and J 0 bases, with 10 bases left between them. Germline loops: CDR1 GTSNPN, CDR2 SVGIG (reference sequence). This CDR3 has 13 residues.

V gene TRBV9 combines with J gene TRBJ2-7; possibly TRBD2 for D (7 bases). Trimming left V 5 bases short and J 5 bases short, with 11 bases between. The germline CDR1 and CDR2 sequences are SGDLS and YYNGEE. This CDR3 comprises 12 residues. CDR3 DNA: TGTGCCAGCAGGGGGGAGGGGGACGAGCAGTACTTC. This codes for CASRGEGDEQYF.

The chain recombines TRBV7-2 with TRBJ1-6; maybe TRBD1 (5 bases). The CDR3 length is 16 residues. CDR1 SGHTA and CDR2 FQGNSA come from the germline V gene. V was shortened by 5 bases and J by 0 bases, with 11 bases between the two germline ends. CDR3 protein: CASSRGEGSYNSPLHF. The CDR3 DNA is TGTGCCAGCAGCCGAGGGGAAGGCTCCTATAATTCACCCCTCCACTTT.

The rearrangement links TRBV29-1 to TRBJ1-2; TRBD1 aligns across 11 bases. With 7 bases clipped from V and 2 bases from J, the junction kept 3 bases outside the gene matches. The CDR3 extends over 13 amino acids. Germline-derived CDR1 and CDR2 are SQVTM and ANQGSEA. This CDR3 reads CSAGQGANYGYTF. In nucleotides, the CDR3 is TGCAGCGCCGGACAGGGGGCGAACTATGGCTACACCTTC.

This chain links TRBV7-2 with TRBJ1-5, with 10 bases lining up with TRBD1. V dropped 5 bases and J dropped 5; count of bases not matched to a gene: 3. Per germline, CDR1 SGHTA and CDR2 FQGNSA. This CDR3 contains 14 residues. CDR3 sequence reads: CASSQGQGYQPQHF. CDR3 bases: TGTGCCAGCAGCCAGGGACAGGGGTATCAGCCCCAGCATTTT.

The V and J genes are TRBV11-2 and TRBJ1-2; 7 nucleotides match TRBD1. The CDR3 is made up of 13 amino acids. Germline-derived CDR1 and CDR2 are SGHAT and FQNNGV. The V segment lost 1 base and the J segment 4 bases; nucleotides outside the gene matches: 0. DNA of the CDR3: TGTGCCAGCAGCTTAGGGACAGGCTATGGCTACACCTTC. Amino acids: CASSLGTGYGYTF.

The chain employs TRBV7-2 and TRBJ2-5, with TRBD1 matching 7 bases. With 4 bases clipped from V and 6 bases from J, the junction kept 14 bases outside the gene matches. This CDR3 is built from 16 residues. In germline, CDR1 is SGHTA, CDR2 FQGNSA. The CDR3 coding sequence is TGTGCCAGCAGCTCAAGGATGACAGGGTTAGTCAAGACCCAGTACTTC. This translates into CASSSRMTGLVKTQYF.

The J gene is TRBJ2-7, the V gene TRBV29-1; no firm D call. Per the germline V gene, CDR1 is SQVTM and CDR2 is ANQGSEA. Trimming took off 4 bases at V and 1 base at J, with 8 bases between the two ends. There are 12 residues in the CDR3. The CDR3 is CSVVGRSYEQYF. CDR3 nucleotide sequence: TGCAGCGTTGTCGGGCGATCCTACGAGCAGTACTTC.

The V and J genes are TRBV5-4 and TRBJ2-3; a weak D match, TRBD2 (7 bases). From germline, CDR1 is SGHNT and CDR2 YYREEE (reference sequence). CDR3 length equals 15 residues. The V end was cut by 5 bases, the J end by 1 base, with 14 bases between. Here the CDR3 DNA reads TGTGCCAGCAGTCCCGGCGGGGGCGGCACAGATACGCAGTATTTT. As protein: CASSPGGGGTDTQYF.

The chain links TRBV9 to TRBJ2-7; maybe TRBD1 (6 bases). The CDR3 is 15 residues long. V shed 0 bases and J shed 2 bases, with 12 bases lying between them. Germline V gene lookup returns CDR1 SGDLS and CDR2 YYNGEE. The CDR3 nucleotides read TGTGCCAGCAGCGTAGTCCCAGGGGAGACCTACGAGCAGTACTTC. This encodes CASSVVPGETYEQYF. The full variable domain, completed using reference TRBV9 and TRBJ2-7, is DSGVTQTPKHLITATGQRVTLRCSPRSGDLSVYWYQQSLDQGLQFLIQYYNGEERAKGNILERFSAQQFPDLHSELNLSSLELGDSALYFCASSVVPGETYEQYFGPGTRLTVT.

This clone was observed a single time. The chain couples TRBV27 to TRBJ2-2; weak D call: TRBD2 (7 bases). V lost 5 bases to trimming and J lost 3 bases, with 16 bases between them. Looked up from germline, CDR1 is MNHEY and CDR2 is SMNVEV (reference sequence). The CDR3 is 16 residues long. This CDR3 reads CASSTSRRGHTGELFF. The CDR3 region has the DNA TGTGCCAGCAGTACGAGTCGGCGGGGGCACACCGGGGAGCTGTTTTTT.

The V call is TRBV5-1, the J call TRBJ1-6; the match to TRBD1 covers 8 bases. The germline V gene encodes CDR1 SGHRS and CDR2 YFSETQ. The CDR3 consists of 13 residues. V gave up 5 bases and J gave up 7 bases; unmatched junction bases: 2. The CDR3 spells CASRTGVNSPLHF. CDR3 nucleotide sequence: TGCGCCAGCAGGACAGGGGTAAATTCACCCCTCCACTTT. The variable domain in full, with the rest retrieved from reference TRBV5-1 and TRBJ1-6, is KAGVTQTPRYLIKTRGQQVTLSCSPISGHRSVSWYQQTPGQGLQFLFEYFSETQRNKGNFPGRFSGRQFSNSRSEMNVSTLELGDSALYLCASRTGVNSPLHFGNGTRLTVT.

This clone was seen more than once but under ten times. The V and J genes are TRBV5-8 and TRBJ2-3; 11 bases are a match to TRBD2. The CDR3 has 15 amino acids. CDR1 is SGHTS and CDR2 is YDEGEE in the germline V gene. V lost 5 bases, J lost 6 bases, and 8 bases stayed unmatched. The DNA for the CDR3 is TGTGCCAGCAGTTCCATAGCGGGGGGGACCGATACGCAGTATTTT. Residues: CASSSIAGGTDTQYF. Based on the CDR3 plus reference TRBV5-8 and TRBJ2-3, the full variable domain is EAGVTQSPTHLIKTRGQQATLRCSPISGHTSVYWYQQALGLGLQFLLWYDEGEERNRGNFPPRFSGRQFPNYSSELNVNALELEDSALYLCASSSIAGGTDTQYFGPGTRLTVL.

J is TRBJ1-1 and V is TRBV5-6; no clear D gene. CDR3 length: 12 residues. CDR1 and CDR2 from the germline V gene are SGHDT and YYEEEE. Trimming took off 2 bases at V and 4 bases at J, with 6 bases between the two ends. The CDR3 DNA is TGTGCCAGCAGCTTAGTGTTCACTGAAGCTTTCTTT. It translates to CASSLVFTEAFF. Filled out from reference TRBV5-6 and TRBJ1-1, the complete variable domain reads DAGVTQSPTHLIKTRGQQVTLRCSPKSGHDTVSWYQQALGQGPQFIFQYYEEEERQRGNFPDRFSGHQFPNYSSELNVNALLLGDSALYLCASSLVFTEAFFGQGTRLTVV.

The V and J genes are TRBV7-2 and TRBJ2-5; D not resolved. The CDR3 covers 12 residues. Germline V gene sequence: CDR1 SGHTA, CDR2 FQGNSA. The ends were cut back, 2 bases at V and 4 bases at J, with 5 bases in the middle. The CDR3 region has the DNA TGTGCCAGCAGCTTAATCGGAGAGACCCAGTACTTC. Protein: CASSLIGETQYF.

The V and J genes are TRBV7-3 and TRBJ2-2, with a weak D call TRBD2 (6 bases). The CDR3 runs 16 residues. V lost 5 bases, J lost 0 bases, and 13 bases lay in between. CDR1 SGHTA and CDR2 FQGTGA come from the germline V gene. The CDR3 spells CASSPPAGSNTGELFF. The CDR3 nucleotides are TGTGCCAGCAGCCCCCCCGCGGGGTCGAACACCGGGGAGCTGTTTTTT.

The V gene is TRBV7-9, the J gene TRBJ1-1; the D is unclear. Trimming cost V 3 bases and J 1 base, with 6 bases left between them. The CDR3 length is 13 residues. Germline V lookup: CDR1 SEHNR, CDR2 FQNEAQ (reference sequence). The chain's CDR3 is CASSFKGNTEAFF. The CDR3 DNA reads as TGTGCCAGCAGCTTCAAGGGGAACACTGAAGCTTTCTTT.

This chain connects TRBV9 to TRBJ1-4; a weak D match, TRBD1 (5 bases). Germline values: CDR1 SGDLS, CDR2 YYNGEE. The CDR3 contains 13 residues. V lost 0 bases and J lost 7, with 7 bases in between. The CDR3 spells CASSVATGEKLFF. The CDR3, as DNA: TGTGCCAGCAGCGTAGCAACAGGTGAAAAACTGTTTTTT.